This entry lists 25 T cell receptor beta chains sequenced from one sample in a study of long-term antiretroviral therapy in people with HIV. The run of the v3.0 immunoSEQ assay was at survey level. Sequencing used immunoSEQ multiplex PCR; TCRdb keeps in-frame clones, though not all of them. This sample has approximately 22,000 clones, with about four fifths found just once. Sequenced here: unsorted PBMCs, sampled 0.5 years before starting antiretroviral therapy. The receptor set was obtained from a man aged 40-50 years with HIV.

The genes are TRBV30 and TRBJ2-3, with 8 bases aligning to TRBD1. J was trimmed by 4 bases and V by 5 bases; bases with no gene match: 5. CDR1 and CDR2 from the germline V gene are GTSNPN and SVGIG (reference sequence). The CDR3 sequence is 13 residues long. The CDR3 here is CAWATGGPDTQYF. The CDR3, as DNA: TGTGCCTGGGCCACAGGGGGGCCAGATACGCAGTATTTT. Full variable domain (rest looked up from reference TRBV30 and TRBJ2-3): SQTIHQWPATLVQPVGSPLSLECTVEGTSNPNLYWYRQAAGRGLQLLFYSVGIGQISSEVPQNLSASRPQDRQFILSSKKLLLSDSGFYLCAWATGGPDTQYFGPGTRLTVL.

The rearrangement joins TRBV27 to TRBJ1-1, with 8 bases identical to TRBD1. Germline assignment: CDR1 MNHEY and CDR2 SMNVEV (reference sequence). V shed 5 bases, J shed 6 bases, and the junction held 8 bases outside the gene matches. The CDR3 spans 14 residues. The CDR3 region is CASSPPPGGAEAFF. DNA of the CDR3: TGTGCCAGCAGTCCCCCACCAGGGGGCGCTGAAGCTTTCTTT.

The CDR3 nucleotides are TGTGCCAGCAGTTTCGGGACGGTGAATTCACCCCTCCACTTT. Its protein product is CASSFGTVNSPLHF. V and J are TRBV28 and TRBJ1-6, with D possibly being TRBD1 (5 bases). The germline CDR1 and CDR2 sequences are MDHEN and SYDVKM. V was shortened by 3 bases and J by 7 bases, with 10 bases between the two germline ends. The CDR3 runs 14 residues.

This chain uses TRBV7-2 with TRBJ1-2; D is unresolved. Germline loops: CDR1 SGHTA, CDR2 FQGNSA. V was shortened by 2 bases and J by 0 bases, with 7 bases between the two germline ends. The CDR3 is 14 residues long. The CDR3 here is CASSLKGTNYGYTF. The CDR3 DNA follows: TGTGCCAGCAGCTTAAAAGGGACTAACTATGGCTACACCTTC.

The rearrangement joins TRBV28 to TRBJ1-2, with D unclear. Germline loops: CDR1 MDHEN, CDR2 SYDVKM. This CDR3 is built from 16 residues. Trimming removed 4 bases at V and 4 bases at J, with 19 bases between. CDR3 region: CASSSPPAGRVYGYTF. DNA for the CDR3: TGTGCCAGCAGTTCACCGCCGGCGGGCCGTGTCTATGGCTACACCTTC.

This chain connects TRBV7-2 to TRBJ2-5, with a possible D match to TRBD1 (6 bases). Trimming stripped 5 bases from V and 3 bases from J, with 13 bases between. Germline loops: CDR1 SGHTA, CDR2 FQGNSA. This CDR3 has 14 amino acids. CDR3 region: CASSLRGWKETQYF. The DNA of the CDR3 is TGTGCCAGCAGCCTCAGGGGTTGGAAAGAGACCCAGTACTTC.

The chain couples TRBV10-1 to TRBJ1-2; 7 nucleotides match TRBD1. The trim removed 5 bases at V and 3 bases at J, leaving 12 bases unmatched. Germline CDR1 is WNHNN and CDR2 is SYGVQD (reference sequence). This CDR3 contains 16 residues. CDR3 bases: TGCGCCAGCAGTCCCGAAACAGACAGGGAGGACTATGGCTACACCTTC. It is translated as CASSPETDREDYGYTF.

This chain uses TRBV7-8 with TRBJ2-1; 7 nucleotides line up with TRBD2. Unmatched junction bases numbered 8, after V lost 6 bases and J lost 6 bases. The CDR3 spans 14 residues. CDR1 and CDR2 (germline): SGHVS, FQNEAQ. Here the CDR3 reads CASRPSGVRNEQFF. The CDR3 region has the DNA TGTGCCAGCAGGCCCAGCGGGGTTCGCAATGAGCAGTTCTTC.

V usage is TRBV28 and J usage is TRBJ1-4; TRBD1 aligns across 8 bases. CDR3 length equals 13 residues. Germline CDR1 reads MDHEN; CDR2 reads SYDVKM. Losses at the gene ends were 6 bases for V and 6 bases for J; bases not matched to a gene: 3. This chain's CDR3 is CASSGQGYEKLFF. The CDR3 coding sequence is TGTGCCAGCAGCGGACAGGGTTATGAAAAACTGTTTTTT.

The chain links TRBV14 to TRBJ2-7; maybe TRBD2 (5 bases). Between the trimmed V and J ends, which lost 10 bases and 4 bases, there was a span of 20 bases. Germline loops: CDR1 SGHDN, CDR2 FVKESK. The CDR3 is made up of 14 amino acids. In nucleotides, the CDR3 is TGTGCCACAGTCCGGTGGAGGTGGGAGTACGAGCAGTACTTC. This translates into CATVRWRWEYEQYF.

This clone was observed a handful of times. J is TRBJ1-2 and V is TRBV9, with 11 positions matching TRBD1. V shed 3 bases and J 2 bases; nucleotides not matched to a gene: 3. The CDR3 covers 15 residues. Germline CDR1 is SGDLS and CDR2 is YYNGEE. The CDR3 DNA reads TGTGCCAGCAGCGCGGGACAGGGGGTAAACTATGGCTACACCTTC. Amino acids: CASSAGQGVNYGYTF.

The chain carries TRBV5-6 and TRBJ1-2; possible D gene TRBD1, 6 bases. V shed 4 bases and J shed 4 bases, with 14 bases lying between them. This CDR3 contains 14 residues. Per germline, CDR1 SGHDT and CDR2 YYEEEE. The CDR3 nucleotides are TGTGCCAGCAGCGTATCCAGGGGTAGCTATGGCTACACCTTC. Translation: CASSVSRGSYGYTF.

This clone was seen more than once but under ten times. V gene TRBV6-6 combines with J gene TRBJ1-1, with D hard to call. This CDR3 is 13 amino acids long. The germline gives CDR1 MNHNY, CDR2 SVGAGI (reference sequence). V was shortened by 1 base and J by 1 base, with 4 bases between the two germline ends. The CDR3 region is CASSYFGNTEAFF. The CDR3 DNA sequence: TGTGCCAGCAGTTACTTCGGGAACACTGAAGCTTTCTTT.

V is TRBV4-1 and J is TRBJ1-6; 7 bases fit TRBD1. The junction had 6 bases not matched to a gene; V was cut back by 1 base and J by 9 bases. The CDR3 covers 15 residues. CDR1 and CDR2 (germline): MGHRA, YSYEKL. The CDR3 reads CASSQGTGEGSPLHF. CDR3 DNA sequence: TGCGCCAGCAGCCAAGGGACAGGAGAGGGTTCACCCCTCCACTTT.

V usage is TRBV18 and J usage is TRBJ2-3, with D possibly TRBD1 on 6 matching bases. The CDR3 sequence is 15 residues long. From germline, CDR1 is KGHSH and CDR2 LQKENI. V was trimmed by 2 bases and J by 5 bases, leaving 14 bases between them. CDR3 residues: CASSPYEQGQDTQYF. CDR3 sequence (DNA): TGTGCCAGCTCACCATATGAGCAGGGACAAGATACGCAGTATTTT.

V is TRBV28 and J is TRBJ1-5; the D gene is possibly TRBD1 (5 bases). V dropped 6 bases and J dropped 3 bases, with 12 bases sitting between them. The CDR3 totals 14 residues. Germline V lookup: CDR1 MDHEN, CDR2 SYDVKM. The CDR3 coding sequence is TGTGCCAGCAGGATTGGAGGGGACAATCAGCCCCAGCATTTT. This codes for CASRIGGDNQPQHF.

With regard to this clone: The same CDR3 also results from other DNA sequences found in this sample. The chain combines TRBV2 with TRBJ2-2, with D perhaps given as TRBD1 or TRBD2 (5 bases each). CDR3 length equals 14 residues. V shed 4 bases and J shed 3 bases, with 9 bases lying between them. The V gene's germline CDR1 is SNHLY and CDR2 FYNNEI. The CDR3: CASSARGDTGELFF. The CDR3 nucleotides read TGTGCCAGCAGTGCCCGGGGCGACACCGGGGAGCTGTTTTTT.

CDR3 sequence reads: CAISEGVANTEAFF. The CDR3 DNA sequence: TGTGCCATCAGTGAGGGGGTGGCGAACACTGAAGCTTTCTTT. This rearrangement joins TRBV10-3 to TRBJ1-1; D is undetermined. The CDR3 runs 14 residues. The V end lost 2 bases, the J end lost 1 base, and 8 bases lay between the germline ends. From germline, CDR1 is ENHRY and CDR2 SYGVKD.

The rearrangement uses TRBV4-1 and TRBJ1-2; TRBD1 aligns across 7 bases. The V gene's germline CDR1 is MGHRA and CDR2 YSYEKL. V was pared by 3 bases and J by 4 bases, with 8 bases of the junction left unmatched. CDR3 length: 15 residues. The DNA of the CDR3 is TGCGCCAGCAGCCAGGGTTGGGGACAGTCCTATGGCTACACCTTC. It yields the protein CASSQGWGQSYGYTF.

CDR3 in amino acids: CASSLFGAGGNTEAFF. The CDR3 DNA reads as TGTGCCAGCAGCTTGTTTGGGGCAGGGGGGAACACTGAAGCTTTCTTT. This chain links TRBV5-4 with TRBJ1-1, with TRBD1 matching over 7 bases. Per germline, CDR1 SGHNT and CDR2 YYREEE (reference sequence). V lost 1 base, J lost 1 base, and 7 bases stayed unmatched. The CDR3 runs to 16 residues.

J is TRBJ2-5 and V is TRBV4-1; no definite D call. Germline lookup yields CDR1 MGHRA and CDR2 YSYEKL. With 0 bases removed from V and 0 bases from J, the gap between germline ends came to 14 bases. This CDR3 region has 17 residues. The CDR3 nucleotides read TGCGCCAGCAGCCAAGACGGGCTTACTACGTACCAAGAGACCCAGTACTTC. Translated, it gives CASSQDGLTTYQETQYF.

The V and J genes are TRBV7-6 and TRBJ2-7; D unresolved. V lost 1 base and J 3 bases, leaving 7 bases between the germline ends. Germline lookup yields CDR1 SGHVS and CDR2 FNYEAQ. The CDR3 consists of 13 residues. CDR3 loop: CASSLGLNYEQYF. The CDR3 DNA reads as TGTGCCAGCAGCTTAGGGCTCAACTACGAGCAGTACTTC.

In this sample, this clone turned up once. The gene calls are TRBV28 and TRBJ1-2; D not certain. The V end lost 6 bases, the J end lost 5 bases, and 10 bases lay between the germline ends. CDR1 is MDHEN, CDR2 SYDVKM, per germline. The CDR3 runs 12 residues. DNA for the CDR3: TGTGCCAGCAGCCGGGCGGGGTATGGCTACACCTTC. Amino acids: CASSRAGYGYTF.

The V and J genes are TRBV7-2 and TRBJ1-2, with D possibly matching TRBD1 (6 bases). Trimming removed 5 bases from V and 8 bases from J, with 15 bases in between. In germline, CDR1 is SGHTA, CDR2 FQGNSA. The CDR3 is 13 amino acids. Written as DNA, the CDR3 is TGTGCCAGCAGCCTAGGCCCCCAGGGGGGCTACACCTTC. Amino acids: CASSLGPQGGYTF.

CDR3 sequence: CASSLGGGNQPQHF. Written as DNA, the CDR3 is TGCGCCAGCAGCTTGGGTGGGGGCAATCAGCCCCAGCATTTT. The V gene is TRBV5-1, the J gene TRBJ1-5; D ambiguous. Looked up from germline, CDR1 is SGHRS and CDR2 is YFSETQ. The V end lost 0 bases, the J end lost 2 bases, and 6 bases lay between the germline ends. CDR3 size: 14 residues.